This note documents a single T cell receptor beta chain sequence. The antigen is undetermined. The stimulus was lysate of CMV-infected fibroblasts, about 10 ug/mL. Responding CD4+ T cells were sorted by upregulation of both CD40 ligand and CD69. Donors had undetectable plasma HIV-1 RNA, under 50 copies/mL, for 4+ years. Trimming shortened V by 2 bases and J by 2 bases, and 13 bases separated the two germline ends. The germline V gene has CDR1 SGHKS and CDR2 YYEKEE (reference sequence). CDR3 length: 15 residues. Sequencing used immunoSEQ version 4 in survey mode. Template was genomic DNA at 10 ng/uL, with up to roughly 1 ug used per sample. This table comes from immunoSEQ multiplex PCR, and its TCRdb copy is limited to in-frame clones, with some not included. The sample has 10,000 to 15,000 clones, 71% seen once. The data originate from a study of persistence of HIV-infected CD4 T cells. On the study more broadly: Suppressive ART had lasted a median of roughly eight years.

Study observations and caveats: Within sorted populations, more oligoclonal TCRs accompanied more oligoclonal proviruses.

Sample: CD4+ T cells sorted from PBMCs after roughly 20-hour stimulation, taken from a patient who received antiretroviral therapy. The rearrangement uses TRBV5-5 and TRBJ1-1; no reliable D call. The receptor's source is an adult man with HIV who was CMV-seropositive. The CDR3 coding sequence is TGTGCCAGCAGCTTTTCGGGGTCATTTAACACTGAAGCTTTCTTT. Translated: CASSFSGSFNTEAFF.